The rows below give T cell receptor beta chains drawn from one sample of a study of metastatic and nonmetastatic thyroid tumors. TCRdb reanalyzed the PCR reads with MiXCR. The sample records nearly 25,000 clones, roughly 24% being singletons. The sample taken for sequencing was blood. The receptor source for this set is a male donor with papillary thyroid cancer or a benign thyroid nodule (not recorded which). Some clones in this sample may be carry-over from other donors' samples. CDR3s include the opening cysteine and the closing phenylalanine or tryptophan. A D gene is named only where the DNA matches it firmly. Clone size is given for some rows only: seen once, a few or many times, or a class if the clone is expanded.

>TRBJ2-7|.|.|TRBV20-1
TGCAGTGCTCTCCGGGATAGGGACCAACTAGTGGGCCACGAGCAGTACTTC
CSALRDRDQLVGHEQYF
>TRBJ2-7|.|TRBD2|TRBV19
TGTGCCAGTAGGGCAGGGACTAGCGGATACGAGCAGTACTTC
CASRAGTSGYEQYF
>TRBJ2-5|many|.|TRBV6-1
TGTGCCAGCAGTGTAAATCCCCTGGACACGACAAGGGAGACCCAGTACTTC
CASSVNPLDTTRETQYF
>TRBJ2-1|medium-sized|TRBD2|TRBV20-1
TGCAGTGCTAGTCTCGGCGGGAGCTCCTACAATGAGCAGTTCTTC
CSASLGGSSYNEQFF
>TRBJ2-7|many|TRBD1|TRBV20-1
TGCAGTGCTGGTCCCGGGACAGACCTATACGAGCAGTACTTC
CSAGPGTDLYEQYF
>TRBJ2-7|.|TRBD2|TRBV5-1
TGCGCCAGCAGCTTGATTGGCGGGAGCTCCTACGAGCAGTACTTC
CASSLIGGSSYEQYF
>TRBJ2-5|many|.|TRBV9
TGTGCCAGCAGCACCACTACAAAAAGCCAAGAGACCCAGTACTTC
CASSTTTKSQETQYF
>TRBJ1-2|many|TRBD1|TRBV20-1
TGCAGTGCTAGGGGGGACAGGGGCCGTCTTCAAGACACCTTC
CSARGDRGRLQDTF
>TRBJ2-2|many|.|TRBV7-2
TGTGCCAGCAGCTTAGCGCGGGCCGGGGAGCTGTTTTTT
CASSLARAGELFF
>TRBJ1-6|many|TRBD1|TRBV29-1
TGCAGCGTGACCCAGGGGGTGGATTCACCCCTCCACTTT
CSVTQGVDSPLHF
>TRBJ1-6|.|.|TRBV15
TGTGCCACCAGCAGGGAGCCGGAGAATTCACCCCTCCACTTT
CATSREPENSPLHF
>TRBJ2-1|many|.|TRBV4-3
TGCGCCAGCAGCCAAGATAAGGGAAGCTCCTACAATGAGCAGTTCTTC
CASSQDKGSSYNEQFF
>TRBJ2-7|.|.|TRBV20-1
TGCGGTGGTAGAGGAAAGCAGGGCTACGAGCAGTACTTC
CGGRGKQGYEQYF
>TRBJ2-7|medium-sized|.|TRBV6-1
TGTGCCAGCAGTTCACTACAGGGCACCTACGAGCAGTACTTC
CASSSLQGTYEQYF
>TRBJ1-4|.|.|TRBV18
TGTGCCAGCGCCAAGGACTCTGGGGCCAATGAAAAACTGTTTTTT
CASAKDSGANEKLFF
>TRBJ2-7|.|TRBD2|TRBV20-1
TGCAGTGCTAGAGACGGGGGGGCGGACTACGAGCAGTACTTC
CSARDGGADYEQYF
>TRBJ2-3|many|.|TRBV18
TGTGCCAGCTCACAGACTCGGCGGCCTGTCACAGATACGCAGTATTTT
CASSQTRRPVTDTQYF
>TRBJ1-2|.|TRBD1|TRBV28
TGTGCCAGCAGTTTCGGTTACAGGGGAGGCTACACCTTC
CASSFGYRGGYTF
>TRBJ2-7|many|.|TRBV28
TGTGCCAGCAGTTTCCGATCTCCACGGGAGAGGTACGAGCAGTACTTC
CASSFRSPRERYEQYF
>TRBJ1-4|many|.|TRBV6-1
TGTGCCAGCAGTTTCGGTAATGAAAAACTGTTTTTT
CASSFGNEKLFF
>TRBJ1-3|.|.|TRBV9
TGTGCCAGCAGCGTAGGACACAGCCGCTCTGGAAACACCATATATTTT
CASSVGHSRSGNTIYF
>TRBJ2-6|.|.|TRBV6-4
TGTGCCAGCAGTCCTGATCAGGGGAACAGTGGGGCCAACGTCCTGACTTTC
CASSPDQGNSGANVLTF
>TRBJ1-2|many|TRBD1|TRBV3-1
TGTGCCAGCAGCCCCCGACAGGGGTCCTATGGCTACACCTTC
CASSPRQGSYGYTF